The sequence of this T cell receptor (beta chain) was determined in a study of cytomegalovirus exposure and HLA in healthy donors. Whole-study findings and limits: Later analysis suggested links between common viral pathogens and several top significant clusters. For TCR beta chains, V- and J-gene trimming was later linked to a missense DCLRE1C variant. Roughly uniform depth of sequencing across donors was assumed in presence/absence analyses. Some TCR beta chains (over 150 of them) were listed as cytomegalovirus-associated.

Primers: 60 Vbeta forward and 13 Jbeta reverse. Some clones are missing from TCRdb's copy, which holds only in-frame ones; the method was immunoSEQ multiplex PCR. The table lists more than 150,000 clones, around 80% of them singletons. A remark on this clone: Its specificity is unknown.

The CDR3 is made up of 16 amino acids. Germline CDR1 is MNHEY and CDR2 is SMNVEV (reference sequence). The V end lost 5 bases, the J end lost 1 base, and 16 bases lay between the germline ends. The specimen sequenced was PBMCs. This clonotype originated in a man aged 18 to 30 in good health and CMV-seronegative. The J gene is TRBJ2-3, the V gene TRBV27; unclear D gene. Here the CDR3 reads CASSLTRLAGTDTQYF. CDR3 nucleotides: TGTGCCAGCAGTCTCACCCGATTGGCGGGCACAGATACGCAGTATTTT.